A selection of T cell receptor beta chains follows, all from one sample in a study of blood T cell repertoires in COVID-19. Sequencing used immunoSEQ multiplex PCR; TCRdb keeps in-frame clones, though not all of them. The data show about 140,000 clones, approximately 83% seen once. Source material: peripheral blood. The receptors here all came from a woman aged 55-69 years with acute or convalescent COVID-19. Both conserved end residues are part of each CDR3. The D gene is left open where the match is weak. Clone size, where shown, is once, few, many, or a class for clones that have expanded.

abundance	j_gene	v_gene	d_gene	CDR3aa	CDR3nt
NA	TRBJ2-5	TRBV30	TRBD1	CAWSRGTGGPQETQYF	TGTGCCTGGAGTCGGGGGACAGGGGGTCCTCAAGAGACCCAGTACTTC
once	TRBJ2-7	TRBV11-2	NA	CASSSLDSYEQYF	TGTGCCAGCAGCTCCCTAGACTCCTACGAGCAGTACTTC
NA	TRBJ2-7	TRBV7-9	NA	CASSLDSNEQYF	TGTGCCAGCAGCTTAGACAGTAACGAGCAGTACTTC
NA	TRBJ2-5	TRBV7-3	NA	CASSRQGSGETQYF	TGTGCCAGCAGCCGCCAAGGGAGTGGAGAGACCCAGTACTTC
NA	TRBJ1-1	TRBV5-5	TRBD1	CASSSTGVGTEAFF	TGTGCCAGCAGCTCTACAGGGGTGGGCACTGAAGCTTTCTTT
NA	TRBJ1-5	TRBV6-4	NA	CASRVNHYSNQPQHF	TGTGCCAGCAGGGTAAATCACTATAGCAATCAGCCCCAGCATTTT
NA	TRBJ1-1	TRBV28	NA	CASSLQGLGGRNTEAFF	TGTGCCAGCAGTTTACAAGGACTCGGGGGGAGGAACACTGAAGCTTTCTTT
NA	TRBJ1-2	TRBV30	NA	CAWSVVGRVNYGYTF	TGTGCCTGGAGTGTGGTTGGCAGGGTCAACTATGGCTACACCTTC
NA	TRBJ2-1	TRBV4-1	TRBD1	CASSRAGTEYNEQFF	TGCGCCAGCAGCCGAGCCGGGACAGAGTACAATGAGCAGTTCTTC
few	TRBJ2-1	TRBV11-2	NA	CASKTLGVGRGNNEQFF	TGTGCCAGCAAAACGCTTGGGGTTGGGCGGGGAAACAATGAGCAGTTCTTC
NA	TRBJ1-2	TRBV11-2	TRBD1	CASSLGYRDSYGYTF	TGTGCCAGCAGCTTAGGGTACCGGGACAGCTATGGCTACACCTTC
NA	TRBJ1-5	TRBV2	NA	CASKDFGFNQPQHF	TGTGCCAGCAAGGACTTCGGGTTCAATCAGCCCCAGCATTTT
NA	TRBJ1-3	TRBV27	NA	CASSSLSVSGNTIYF	TGTGCCAGCAGCTCTCTGTCGGTATCTGGAAACACCATATATTTT
few	TRBJ1-2	TRBV21-1	NA	CASSKGGANYGYTF	TGTGCCAGCAGCAAAGGGGGCGCGAACTATGGCTACACCTTC
NA	TRBJ1-2	TRBV28	NA	CASSFAGGYGYTF	TGTGCCAGCAGTTTTGCGGGGGGCTATGGCTACACCTTC
NA	TRBJ2-1	TRBV7-9	TRBD2	CASRVDPGLGPNEQFF	TGTGCCAGCAGGGTGGATCCGGGACTAGGCCCCAATGAGCAGTTCTTC
NA	TRBJ1-6	TRBV19	NA	CASSELRSSYNSPLHF	TGTGCCAGTTCGGAGTTGCGAAGCTCCTATAATTCACCCCTCCACTTT
NA	TRBJ2-7	TRBV27	NA	CASSLAYAYEQYF	TGTGCCAGCAGTTTAGCGTATGCCTACGAGCAGTACTTC
NA	TRBJ2-1	TRBV19	TRBD2	CASSATSREGFHNEQFF	TGTGCCAGTAGTGCGACTTCGCGGGAGGGCTTCCACAATGAGCAGTTCTTC
NA	TRBJ1-6	TRBV28	NA	CASSLLQGTSSPLHF	TGTGCCAGCAGTTTATTGCAGGGGACGAGTTCACCCCTCCACTTT